The T cell receptor (beta chain) described here comes from a study of cytomegalovirus exposure and HLA in healthy donors. General study points: TCR beta chains numbering more than 150 were designated cytomegalovirus-associated. In vitro confirmation showed a few CMV-associated chains to be CMV antigen specific. The tendency of first-cohort TCR clusters to co-occur in the roughly 110 validation repertoires was the finding of a later analysis.

A word on this clone: What it binds is unknown.

The study drew the donors from its approximately 110-subject validation cohort, separate from the approximately 700-subject first cohort. The germline V and J ends were trimmed by 4 bases and 6 bases, with 18 bases remaining between them. The CDR3 is 15 amino acids. Germline V gives CDR1 SGDLS, CDR2 YYNGEE. Some clones are missing from TCRdb's copy, which holds only in-frame ones; the method was immunoSEQ multiplex PCR. The table records approximately 160,000 clones, around four fifths of them present only once. This receptor was obtained from a man aged 25 to 40 in good health and CMV-seropositive. V is TRBV9 and J is TRBJ2-3; D is unresolved. Input material: PBMCs. The CDR3 spells CASSPPSGAVDTQYF. DNA for the CDR3: TGTGCCAGCAGCCCCCCGTCGGGTGCAGTCGATACGCAGTATTTT.